This TCR beta chain was retrieved from a study of shared clonotypes between healthy human individuals. Here immunoSEQ multiplex PCR was the method, and the copy in TCRdb shows in-frame clones only, minus some. The top ten hold 0.36% of the sample, which has 2 million to 3 million clones, over 85% seen once. Germline V gene lookup returns CDR1 SGHAT and CDR2 FQNNGV. With V trimmed by 3 bases and J by 3 bases, 6 bases remained unmatched. The CDR3 is 16 residues long. The receptor was isolated from a man in his late teens or twenties in good health. Some clones in this sample may be carry-over from other donors' samples. The genes are TRBV11-2 and TRBJ2-3; TRBD2 agrees at 10 bases. The material sequenced was naive CD4+ T cells from PBMCs. Described subset: CD45RA+ positively selected. The CDR3 region is CASSFSSGSLTDTQYF. DNA for the CDR3: TGTGCCAGCAGCTTTTCTAGCGGGAGTTTGACAGATACGCAGTATTTT.